The clone carrying this T cell receptor beta chain turned up a few times. One end of the junction does not line up with germline, which may come from a read error. These data come from a study of identical twins. MiXCR, applied by TCRdb to the 5' RACE reads, yields one record per CDR3 protein. Counted here are around 670,000 distinct CDR3 sequences, less than 7% occurring once; the ten biggest clones make up about 1.8%. The sequenced sample consisted of naive T cells sorted from blood. This receptor was obtained from a man aged 18 to 30 in good health.

The CDR3 nucleotides are TGCAGCGTGCGAAATGAAAAATTGTTTTTT. Its protein is CSVRNEKLFF. The chain is built from TRBV29-1 and TRBJ1-4, with D hard to call. CDR1 is SQVTM, CDR2 ANQGSEA, per germline. This CDR3 is built from 10 residues.